This T cell receptor beta chain originates from a study of identical twins. CDR3 length: 13 residues. V was shortened by 5 bases and J by 10 bases, with 18 bases between the two germline ends. Germline CDR1 is DFQATT and CDR2 is SNEGSKA (reference sequence). TCRdb passed the 5' RACE reads through MiXCR, listing each CDR3 protein once. The repertoire holds some 790,000 distinct CDR3 sequences, 15% to 20% seen once, with 13% in the top ten. This sample also appeared in a second study, on T cells expressing NK-cell markers. Per that study: Sorting in several experiments was restricted by an anti-gamma-delta TCR antibody to alpha-beta TCR T cells.

The chain uses TRBV20-1 and TRBJ2-1, with D tentatively TRBD1 or TRBD2 (5 bases each). Sequencing was done on a sample of PBMCs. This receptor was obtained from a woman under 30 in good health. The CDR3 loop reads CSASQGPVVEQFF. In DNA form, the CDR3 reads TGCAGTGCTTCGCAGGGACCCGTTGTAGAGCAGTTCTTC.